The sequence of this TCR beta chain was determined in a study of T cell changes during pregnancy in multiple sclerosis. Clones were sequenced by immunoSEQ multiplex PCR, and TCRdb holds only the in-frame ones, with some missing. The repertoire has 65,000 to 90,000 clones, roughly 92% of them found once; the top ten carry about 2%. This sample comprised peripheral blood, obtained in the second trimester of pregnancy. The receptor was isolated from a female donor with multiple sclerosis, enrolled in a pregnancy study.

The CDR3: CASSSGTGAEKLFF. CDR3 DNA sequence: TGTGCCAGTAGTTCCGGGACAGGGGCTGAAAAACTGTTTTTT. The rearrangement uses TRBV19 and TRBJ1-4, with 10 bases that match TRBD1. The germline gives CDR1 LNHDA, CDR2 SQIVND (reference sequence). The CDR3 spans 14 residues. The V and J ends lost 5 bases and 7 bases, in that order; junction bases with no gene match: 4.